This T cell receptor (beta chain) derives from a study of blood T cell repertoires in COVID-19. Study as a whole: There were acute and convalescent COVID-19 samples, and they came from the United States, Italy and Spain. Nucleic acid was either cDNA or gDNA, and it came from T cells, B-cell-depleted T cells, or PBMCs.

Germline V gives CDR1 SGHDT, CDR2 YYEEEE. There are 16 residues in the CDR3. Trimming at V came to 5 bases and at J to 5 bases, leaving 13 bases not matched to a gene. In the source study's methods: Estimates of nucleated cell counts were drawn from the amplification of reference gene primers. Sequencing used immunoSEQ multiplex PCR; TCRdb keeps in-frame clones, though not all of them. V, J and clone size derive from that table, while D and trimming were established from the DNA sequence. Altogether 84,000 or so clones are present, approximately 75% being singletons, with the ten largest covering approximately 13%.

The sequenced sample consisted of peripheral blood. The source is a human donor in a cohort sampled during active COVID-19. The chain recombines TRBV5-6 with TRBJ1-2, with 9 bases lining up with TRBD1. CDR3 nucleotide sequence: TGTGCCAGCAGACCTCGCCGGGACAGGGTTTTGTATGGCTACACCTTC. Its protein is CASRPRRDRVLYGYTF.